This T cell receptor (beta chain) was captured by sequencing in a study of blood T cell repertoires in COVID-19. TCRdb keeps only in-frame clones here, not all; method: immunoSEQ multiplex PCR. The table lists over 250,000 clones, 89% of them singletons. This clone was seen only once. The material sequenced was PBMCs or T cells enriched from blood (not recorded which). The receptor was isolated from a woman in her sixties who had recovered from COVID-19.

The DNA for the CDR3 is TGTGCCAGCAGCCAAATTACAGGGGGACGGGACGAGCAGTACTTC. It codes for CASSQITGGRDEQYF. The rearrangement links TRBV3-1 (or the pseudogene TRBV3-2) to TRBJ2-7, with 8 bases that match TRBD1. Trimming cost V 2 bases and J 5 bases; bases outside gene matches: 8. Per germline, CDR1 LGHDT and CDR2 YNNKEL (reference sequence). The CDR3 is 15 amino acids.